This T cell receptor beta chain was captured by sequencing in a study of breast tumors, draining lymph nodes, adjacent tissues. Study-level points and caveats: Tumors had less TCR diversity than lymph nodes, more than nontumor tissue.

Breast cancer patients provided tissue from their axillary draining lymph nodes. As to this clonotype: The antigen is unknown.

TCRdb independently ran MiXCR on the multiplex PCR reads; one entry per CDR3 protein. The repertoire holds about 200,000 distinct CDR3 sequences, with less than 40% as singletons. This CDR3 spans 13 amino acids. CDR1 and CDR2 (germline): MNHEY, SVGAGI. V shed 5 bases and J shed 9 bases, with 14 bases lying between them. The sequencing input was axillary lymph node tissue. The TCR was taken from a female donor with breast cancer. Some clones in this sample may be carry-over from other donors' samples. The chain couples TRBV6-5 to TRBJ2-1, with D unclear. CDR3 nucleotides: TGTGCCAGCAGTCACATGCTCTCGGGTGAGCAGTTCTTC. Its protein product is CASSHMLSGEQFF.